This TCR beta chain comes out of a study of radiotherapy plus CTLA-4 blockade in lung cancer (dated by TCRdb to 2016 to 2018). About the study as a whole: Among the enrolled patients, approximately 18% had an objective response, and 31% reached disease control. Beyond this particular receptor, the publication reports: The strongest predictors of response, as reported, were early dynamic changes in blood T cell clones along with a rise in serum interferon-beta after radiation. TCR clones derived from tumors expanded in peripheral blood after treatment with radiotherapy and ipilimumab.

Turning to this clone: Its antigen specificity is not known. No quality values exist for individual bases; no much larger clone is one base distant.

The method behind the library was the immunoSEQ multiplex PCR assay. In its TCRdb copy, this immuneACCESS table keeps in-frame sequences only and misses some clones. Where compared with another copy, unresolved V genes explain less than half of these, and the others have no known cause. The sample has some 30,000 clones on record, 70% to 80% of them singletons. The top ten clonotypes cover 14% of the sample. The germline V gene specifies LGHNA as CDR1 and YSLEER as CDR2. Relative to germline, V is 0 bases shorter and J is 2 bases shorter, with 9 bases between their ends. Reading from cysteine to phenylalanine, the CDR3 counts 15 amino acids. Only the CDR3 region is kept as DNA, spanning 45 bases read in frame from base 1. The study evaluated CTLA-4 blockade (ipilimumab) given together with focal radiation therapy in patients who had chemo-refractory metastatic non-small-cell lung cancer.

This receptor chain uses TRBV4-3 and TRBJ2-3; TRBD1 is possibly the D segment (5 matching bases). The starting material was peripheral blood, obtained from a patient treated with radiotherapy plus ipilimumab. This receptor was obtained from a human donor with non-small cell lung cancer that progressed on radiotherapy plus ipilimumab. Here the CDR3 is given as CASSQEGVYTDTQYF. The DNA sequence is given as TGCGCCAGCAGCCAAGAAGGGGTTTACACAGATACGCAGTATTTT.